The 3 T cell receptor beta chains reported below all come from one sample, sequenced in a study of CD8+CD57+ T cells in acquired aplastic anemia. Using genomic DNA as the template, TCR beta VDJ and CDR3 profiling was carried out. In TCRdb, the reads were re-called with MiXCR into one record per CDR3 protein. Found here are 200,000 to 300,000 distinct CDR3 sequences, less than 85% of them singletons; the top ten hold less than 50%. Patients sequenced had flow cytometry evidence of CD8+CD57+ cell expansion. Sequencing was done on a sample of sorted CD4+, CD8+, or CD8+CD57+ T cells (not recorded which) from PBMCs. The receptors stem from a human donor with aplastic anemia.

CDR3 protein: CASSGAGLGNEQYF. The CDR3 DNA follows: TGTGCCAGCAGCGGGGCGGGTCTAGGTAATGAGCAGTATTTT. J is TRBJ2-3 and V is TRBV9, with a weak D call TRBD2 (5 bases). CDR1 is SGDLS and CDR2 is YYNGEE in the germline V gene. This CDR3 is 14 amino acids long. With 3 bases removed from V and 11 bases from J, the gap between germline ends came to 19 bases. The complete variable domain, with remaining parts taken from reference TRBV9 and TRBJ2-3, reads DSGVTQTPKHLITATGQRVTLRCSPRSGDLSVYWYQQSLDQGLQFLIQYYNGEERAKGNILERFSAQQFPDLHSELNLSSLELGDSALYFCASSGAGLGNEQYFGPGTRLTVL.

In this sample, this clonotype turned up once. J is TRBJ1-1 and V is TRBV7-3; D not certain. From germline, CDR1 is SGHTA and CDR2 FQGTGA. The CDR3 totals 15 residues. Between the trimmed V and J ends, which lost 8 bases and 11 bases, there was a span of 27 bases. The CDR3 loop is CASRADATTDTQAFF. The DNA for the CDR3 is TGTGCCAGCCGGGCAGATGCCACCACAGATACGCAGGCTTTCTTT.

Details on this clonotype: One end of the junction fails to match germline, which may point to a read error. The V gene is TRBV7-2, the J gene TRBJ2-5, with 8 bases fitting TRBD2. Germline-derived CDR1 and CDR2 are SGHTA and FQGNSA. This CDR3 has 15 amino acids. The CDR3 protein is CASSLAGRTQATQYF. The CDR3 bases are TGCGCCAGCAGCTTAGCGGGACGGACCCAAGCGACCCAGTACTTC. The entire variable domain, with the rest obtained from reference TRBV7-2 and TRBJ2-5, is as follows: GAGVSQSPSNKVTEKGKDVELRCDPISGHTALYWYRQSLGQGLEFLIYFQGNSAPDKSGLPSDRFSAERTGGSVSTLTIQRTQQEDSAVYLCASSLAGRTQATQYFGPGTRLLVL.